These 22 T cell receptor beta chains were sequenced from one sample in a study of cytomegalovirus exposure and HLA in healthy donors. Primers included in the PCR were 60 Vbeta and 13 Jbeta primers. TCRdb's copy holds only in-frame clones and misses some; the assay was immunoSEQ multiplex PCR. This table holds more than 95,000 clones, roughly 10% found once. The specimen sequenced was PBMCs. These receptors came from a woman between 18 and 29 years old in good health and CMV-seropositive.

The genes are TRBV28 and TRBJ1-2; no definite D call. The germline V and J ends were trimmed by 7 bases and 0 bases, with 12 bases remaining between them. The CDR3 is made up of 14 amino acids. Germline-derived CDR1 and CDR2 are MDHEN and SYDVKM. The CDR3 DNA is TGTGCCAGCACCAAATTACCGGCTAACTATGGCTACACCTTC. Its translation is CASTKLPANYGYTF.

This clone was detected only a few times. The chain recombines TRBV6-1 with TRBJ2-3; 10 bases line up with TRBD2. The CDR3 consists of 16 residues. V lost 4 bases to trimming and J lost 3 bases; unmatched junction nucleotides: 7. Germline V gene lookup returns CDR1 MNHNS and CDR2 SASEGT. The CDR3 region is CASSVLAGVQTDTQYF. CDR3 in DNA: TGTGCCAGCAGTGTCCTAGCGGGAGTACAAACAGATACGCAGTATTTT.

The chain combines TRBV7-8 with TRBJ1-1; 8 bases are shared with TRBD1. This CDR3 is built from 13 residues. The germline V gene encodes CDR1 SGHVS and CDR2 FQNEAQ. Germline trimming cut 6 bases from V and 5 bases from J; bases unmatched to any gene: 5. CDR3 amino acids: CASRSTGGTEAFF. In nucleotides, the CDR3 is TGTGCCAGCAGAAGTACAGGGGGTACTGAAGCTTTCTTT.

The V call is TRBV18, the J call TRBJ1-1; a weak D match, TRBD1 (5 bases). Germline CDR1 and CDR2: KGHSH and LQKENI. The length of the CDR3 is 15 residues. V was pared by 3 bases and J by 6 bases, with 17 bases between. This CDR3 is CASSPMAAREAEAFF. The CDR3 coding sequence is TGTGCCAGCTCACCGATGGCAGCCAGGGAAGCTGAAGCTTTCTTT.

This clone was picked up a small number of times. J is TRBJ2-1 and V is TRBV6-5; tentative D call: TRBD2 (6 bases). CDR1 is MNHEY, CDR2 SVGAGI, per germline. Trimming took off 7 bases at V and 3 bases at J, with 16 bases between the two ends. CDR3 length: 15 amino acids. CDR3 sequence: CASNPDSGVYNEQFF. DNA for the CDR3: TGTGCCAGCAACCCCGACTCGGGAGTCTACAATGAGCAGTTCTTC.

The sample holds a few counts of this clone. This rearrangement joins TRBV7-2 to TRBJ1-2; the match to TRBD1 covers 7 bases. The trim removed 4 bases at V and 5 bases at J, leaving 16 bases unmatched. The CDR3 extends over 17 amino acids. Germline lookup yields CDR1 SGHTA and CDR2 FQGNSA. CDR3 in amino acids: CASSSTQGDGVWYGYTF. In DNA form, the CDR3 reads TGTGCCAGCAGCTCCACCCAGGGGGACGGGGTCTGGTATGGCTACACCTTC.

This clone was picked up a small number of times. This rearrangement joins TRBV6-4 to TRBJ2-3; 7 nucleotides line up with TRBD2. Germline V gives CDR1 MRHNA, CDR2 SNTAGT. This CDR3 comprises 15 residues. Trimming removed 3 bases from V and 2 bases from J; junction bases left unmatched: 5. The CDR3 coding sequence is TGTGCCAGCAGTGAATCAGCGGGGTCCACAGATACGCAGTATTTT. Translating it yields CASSESAGSTDTQYF.

This clone showed up just a few times. The chain joins TRBV27 to TRBJ2-7; D perhaps matches TRBD2 (5 bases). There are 14 residues in the CDR3. The germline gives CDR1 MNHEY, CDR2 SMNVEV (reference sequence). V dropped 5 bases and J dropped 0 bases, with 11 bases sitting between them. The CDR3 sequence: CASSLSGSSYEQYF. The CDR3 DNA follows: TGTGCCAGCAGTCTAAGCGGAAGCTCCTACGAGCAGTACTTC.

This chain links TRBV2 with TRBJ2-3; 9 positions agree with TRBD2. The V gene's germline CDR1 is SNHLY and CDR2 FYNNEI. The CDR3 runs to 16 residues. J was trimmed by 5 bases and V by 5 bases; bases with no gene match: 11. DNA of the CDR3: TGTGCCAGCAGTCTTGGGGCTAGCGGGGCCCGAGATACGCAGTATTTT. This gives the protein CASSLGASGARDTQYF.

The rearrangement uses TRBV5-1 and TRBJ2-6; TRBD1 aligns across 10 bases. Germline V gene sequence: CDR1 SGHRS, CDR2 YFSETQ. V was pared by 4 bases and J by 2 bases, with 3 bases of the junction left unmatched. This CDR3 has 16 amino acids. Written as DNA, the CDR3 is TGCGCCAGCAGCGGGACAGGGGAGGCTGGGGCCAACGTCCTGACTTTC. Its translation is CASSGTGEAGANVLTF.

This clone was observed a handful of times. The rearrangement uses TRBV7-2 and TRBJ1-4; TRBD1 aligns across 8 bases. Germline V gene sequence: CDR1 SGHTA, CDR2 FQGNSA. V shed 8 bases, J shed 8 bases, and the junction held 10 bases outside the gene matches. This CDR3 comprises 14 residues. CDR3 sequence: CASSPGQGVEKLFF. DNA for the CDR3: TGTGCCAGCTCCCCCGGACAGGGTGTGGAAAAACTGTTTTTT.

This clone has more than one count but fewer than ten. Other DNA sequences in this sample translate to the same CDR3. The chain has TRBV29-1 and TRBJ1-5; 8 bases are a match to TRBD1. The CDR3 is made up of 14 amino acids. CDR1 and CDR2 (germline): SQVTM, ANQGSEA. The ends lost 6 bases at V and 3 bases at J; junction bases unmatched: 7. Here the CDR3 DNA reads TGCAGCGTAAGAGGACAGGGATTCAATCAGCCCCAGCATTTT. Translated: CSVRGQGFNQPQHF.

The gene calls are TRBV19 and TRBJ1-4, with TRBD1 as a possible D gene (5 bases). Per germline, CDR1 LNHDA and CDR2 SQIVND (reference sequence). Between the trimmed V and J ends, which lost 7 bases and 0 bases, there was a span of 15 bases. The CDR3 is 16 amino acids. The CDR3 DNA reads as TGTGCCAGTACCTACCGACAGATCGCAACTAATGAAAAACTGTTTTTT. It translates to CASTYRQIATNEKLFF.

This clone has only a few counts. The genes are TRBV2 and TRBJ2-7; maybe TRBD1 (6 bases). Looked up from germline, CDR1 is SNHLY and CDR2 is FYNNEI. This CDR3 has 13 residues. Trimming cost V 6 bases and J 5 bases, with 14 bases left between them. CDR3 in DNA: TGTGCCAGCAGCAGGGGATACTCGAACGAGCAGTACTTC. Its protein is CASSRGYSNEQYF. The whole variable domain, filled in from reference TRBV2 and TRBJ2-7, reads EPEVTQTPSHQVTQMGQEVILRCVPISNHLYFYWYRQILGQKVEFLVSFYNNEISEKSEIFDDQFSVERPDGSNFTLKIRSTKLEDSAMYFCASSRGYSNEQYFGPGTRLTVT.

This clone has a handful of counts. The chain is built from TRBV4-1 and TRBJ1-5; 7 bases are a match to TRBD1. The junction had 14 bases not matched to a gene; V was cut back by 0 bases and J by 3 bases. The CDR3 runs 19 residues. CDR1 and CDR2 from the germline V gene are MGHRA and YSYEKL. CDR3 in amino acids: CASSQEETGISYYNQPQHF. The CDR3 DNA is TGCGCCAGCAGCCAAGAGGAGACAGGGATATCATATTACAATCAGCCCCAGCATTTT.

In this sample, this clone turned up a few times. The rearrangement links TRBV10-3 to TRBJ1-6; 8 bases align to TRBD1. The germline CDR1 and CDR2 sequences are ENHRY and SYGVKD. The V and J ends lost 6 bases and 9 bases, in that order; junction bases with no gene match: 7. The CDR3 is made up of 14 amino acids. As DNA, the CDR3 is TGTGCCATCAGGCCGGGACAGGACACTTCACCCCTCCACTTT. Translating gives CAIRPGQDTSPLHF.

The chain employs TRBV5-6 and TRBJ2-7; 8 positions agree with TRBD2. The J segment lost 3 bases and the V segment lost 2 bases, leaving 4 bases of the junction unmatched. Germline-derived CDR1 and CDR2 are SGHDT and YYEEEE. This CDR3 has 14 residues. The CDR3 DNA sequence: TGTGCCAGCAGCTTTGGGAGCGGGAGCTACGAGCAGTACTTC. Its protein is CASSFGSGSYEQYF.

This clone was seen more than once but under ten times. This chain uses TRBV28 with TRBJ2-4; 11 bases are shared with TRBD2. V shed 6 bases, J shed 1 base, and the junction held 5 bases outside the gene matches. The V gene's germline CDR1 is MDHEN and CDR2 SYDVKM. This CDR3 is built from 16 residues. In DNA form, the CDR3 reads TGTGCCAGCAGGCGTACTAGCGGGAGTGCCAAAAACATTCAGTACTTC. It is translated as CASRRTSGSAKNIQYF.

This chain joins TRBV28 and TRBJ2-7; D remains unclear. The V gene lost 2 bases and the J gene lost 2 bases, with 19 bases spanning the gap. There are 17 residues in the CDR3. Germline loops: CDR1 MDHEN, CDR2 SYDVKM. In DNA form, the CDR3 reads TGTGCCAGCAGTTTAAACCGCTTGGGCGACACAACCTACGAGCAGTACTTC. It specifies CASSLNRLGDTTYEQYF.

This clone was observed a few times. The V and J genes are TRBV11-2 and TRBJ1-1, with 9 positions matching TRBD1. J lost 4 bases, V lost 4 bases, and 4 bases had no gene match. Germline V gene lookup returns CDR1 SGHAT and CDR2 FQNNGV. CDR3 length: 14 amino acids. CDR3 sequence reads: CASSSETGGTEAFF. The CDR3 region has the DNA TGTGCCAGCAGCTCTGAGACAGGGGGCACTGAAGCTTTCTTT.

This clone was counted a few times. V usage is TRBV5-1 and J usage is TRBJ2-1, with D possibly matching TRBD1 (6 bases). Trimming removed 0 bases from V and 2 bases from J, with 9 bases in between. The length of the CDR3 is 15 residues. The germline gives CDR1 SGHRS, CDR2 YFSETQ. This CDR3 is CASSLESGAYNEQFF. In DNA form, the CDR3 reads TGCGCCAGCAGCTTGGAGTCAGGGGCCTACAATGAGCAGTTCTTC. Drawing the rest from reference TRBV5-1 and TRBJ2-1, the complete variable domain is KAGVTQTPRYLIKTRGQQVTLSCSPISGHRSVSWYQQTPGQGLQFLFEYFSETQRNKGNFPGRFSGRQFSNSRSEMNVSTLELGDSALYLCASSLESGAYNEQFFGPGTRLTVL.

The chain combines TRBV27 with TRBJ2-3; the D is unclear. The germline V and J ends were trimmed by 5 bases and 6 bases, with 15 bases remaining between them. The V gene's germline CDR1 is MNHEY and CDR2 SMNVEV (reference sequence). CDR3 length: 14 residues. CDR3 nucleotides: TGTGCCAGCAGTCCGAGGTTTTACTCTGATACGCAGTATTTT. Translating it yields CASSPRFYSDTQYF.